This record looks at one T cell receptor (beta chain) sequence and its context. A second PCR of about 6 to 12 cycles used a sample-barcoded 5' primer and a J-beta primer mix. TCRdb independently ran MiXCR on the 5' RACE reads; one entry per CDR3 protein. This table holds 1 million or so distinct CDR3 sequences, approximately 25% found once. The data derive from a study of blood T cells in healthy people across ages. Losses at the gene ends were 3 bases for V and 0 bases for J; bases not matched to a gene: 7. The CDR3 sequence is 17 residues long. Germline CDR1 SEHNR, CDR2 FQNEAQ (reference sequence). The same data also went into a second study, on T cells of mothers and their children.

Sequenced: blood. This TCR came from a girl aged 2 to 10 in good health. The chain links TRBV7-9 to TRBJ2-1; 8 bases are a match to TRBD2. The CDR3 sequence: CASSLGLGVSSYNEQFF. CDR3 coding DNA: TGTGCCAGCAGCTTGGGACTAGGAGTGAGCTCCTACAATGAGCAGTTCTTC.